A single sample gave rise to the 3 T cell receptor beta chains below, sequenced in a study of T cell responses to AZD1222 COVID-19 vaccine (dated by TCRdb to the early 2020s). The library was produced with the immunoSEQ multiplex PCR assay. TCRdb's version of the immuneACCESS table is confined to in-frame rearrangements and falls short of the full clone set. An unresolved V gene accounts for under half of the shortfall where checked; the remainder is of unknown origin. Counted in this sample were approximately 85,000 clones; roughly nine tenths of them appeared once. The top ten constitute about 7% of the sample. Explained via the paper, the time point label denotes: baseline before first vaccination. Sequenced here: peripheral blood, sampled on day 0 of AZD1222 vaccination. The receptors shown here come from an adult in good health.

In the case of this clone: A clone one base away is much larger, so this may be a read error. Other DNA sequences in this specimen translate into the identical CDR3. The genes are TRBV14 and TRBJ2-7; TRBD1 aligns across 9 bases. The germline V gene has CDR1 SGHDN and CDR2 FVKESK. The CDR3 runs 15 residues. The CDR3 sequence: CASSQRNRGLYEQYF. For the CDR3, the DNA is TGTGCCAGTAGCCAACGAAACAGGGGGCTCTACGAGCAGTACTTC.

The chain uses TRBV7-9 and TRBJ1-2; 9 positions agree with TRBD1. The CDR3 spans 14 residues. V was clipped by 3 bases and J by 5 bases; unmatched bases: 4. Germline CDR1 and CDR2: SEHNR and FQNEAQ (reference sequence). CDR3 protein: CASSFLGTGYGYTF. The CDR3 DNA reads TGTGCCAGCAGCTTCCTAGGGACAGGGTATGGCTACACCTTC.

The V and J genes are TRBV27 and TRBJ1-6; D may be TRBD1 (6 bases). The CDR3 length is 15 residues. The germline CDR1 and CDR2 sequences are MNHEY and SMNVEV (reference sequence). V was clipped by 6 bases and J by 5 bases, with 14 bases between them. CDR3 coding DNA: TGTGCCAGCAGCGGGCGGGGGGCGGATAATTCACCCCTCCACTTT. This sequence encodes CASSGRGADNSPLHF.